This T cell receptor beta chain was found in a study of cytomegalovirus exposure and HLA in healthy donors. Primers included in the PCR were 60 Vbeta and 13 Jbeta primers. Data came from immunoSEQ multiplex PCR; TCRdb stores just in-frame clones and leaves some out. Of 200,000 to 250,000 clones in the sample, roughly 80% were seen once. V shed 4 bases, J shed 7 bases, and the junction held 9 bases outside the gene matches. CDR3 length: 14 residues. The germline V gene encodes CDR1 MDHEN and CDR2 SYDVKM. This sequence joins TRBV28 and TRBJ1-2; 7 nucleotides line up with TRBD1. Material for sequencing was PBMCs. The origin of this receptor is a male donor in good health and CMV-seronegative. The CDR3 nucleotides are TGTGCCAGCAGTTCGGTGGAGACAGGGTTTGGCTACACCTTC. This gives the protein CASSSVETGFGYTF.